This passage covers 21 T cell receptor beta chains from one sample sequenced in a study of blood T cell repertoires in COVID-19. TCRdb's copy holds only in-frame clones and misses some; the assay was immunoSEQ multiplex PCR. The sample lists roughly 50,000 clones; over 80% were seen once. The sequencing input was peripheral blood. All receptors derive from a man in his 70s with acute or convalescent COVID-19.

The chain carries TRBV9 and TRBJ1-1; D might be TRBD1 (6 bases). CDR1 is SGDLS, CDR2 YYNGEE, per germline. Trimming pared 0 bases from V and 5 bases from J, leaving 11 bases between. This CDR3 comprises 14 residues. Here the CDR3 DNA reads TGTGCCAGCAGCGTAGCTACGCAGGGGACTGAAGCTTTCTTT. As protein: CASSVATQGTEAFF.

The rearrangement joins TRBV7-4 to TRBJ1-5; 7 nucleotides line up with TRBD1. Per germline, CDR1 SGHVT and CDR2 SQSDAQ. CDR3 length: 20 residues. After removal of 3 bases from V and 4 bases from J, the junction contained 21 bases not matched to a gene. As DNA, the CDR3 is TGTGCCAGCAGCTTTAGACAGGGCCACACGCGCCCAAGAAAGAATCAGCCCCAGCATTTT. Its translation is CASSFRQGHTRPRKNQPQHF.

The chain combines TRBV4-1 with TRBJ1-6; D might be TRBD1 (5 bases). There are 14 residues in the CDR3. Per germline, CDR1 MGHRA and CDR2 YSYEKL. Trimming shortened V by 8 bases and J by 10 bases, and 18 bases separated the two germline ends. CDR3 region: CASRRGGGESPLHF. DNA for the CDR3: TGCGCCAGCCGGAGGGGAGGTGGGGAATCACCCCTCCACTTT.

This chain uses TRBV6-1 with TRBJ2-2; no reliable D call. The germline gives CDR1 MNHNS, CDR2 SASEGT. The CDR3 covers 14 residues. V shed 2 bases and J shed 9 bases, with 13 bases lying between them. The CDR3 is CASSESRSTRELFF. The DNA of the CDR3 is TGTGCCAGCAGTGAATCCAGGTCTACCAGGGAGCTGTTTTTT.

The chain links TRBV11-3 to TRBJ1-1, with 8 bases lining up with TRBD1. The CDR3 is 14 amino acids. The J segment lost 6 bases and the V segment lost 0 bases, leaving 3 bases of the junction unmatched. Germline V gene data show CDR1 as SGHNT and CDR2 as YENEEA. CDR3 DNA sequence: TGTGCCAGCAGCTTAGAGACAGGGGCAGCTGAAGCTTTCTTT. This codes for CASSLETGAAEAFF. The complete variable domain, with remaining parts taken from reference TRBV11-3 and TRBJ1-1, reads EAGVVQSPRYKIIEKKQPVAFWCNPISGHNTLYWYLQNLGQGPELLIRYENEEAVDDSQLPKDRFSAERLKGVDSTLKIQPAELGDSAVYLCASSLETGAAEAFFGQGTRLTVV.

The chain has TRBV18 and TRBJ1-1; tentative D call: TRBD1 (6 bases). Trimming pared 1 base from V and 4 bases from J, leaving 10 bases between. This CDR3 contains 14 residues. Germline assignment: CDR1 KGHSH and CDR2 LQKENI. CDR3 region: CASSPQGVLTEAFF. The DNA of the CDR3 is TGTGCCAGCTCACCACAGGGGGTTCTCACTGAAGCTTTCTTT.

Only one count was recorded for this clone. The V call is TRBV28, the J call TRBJ1-5; 7 bases align to TRBD1. Germline V gene data show CDR1 as MDHEN and CDR2 as SYDVKM. The length of the CDR3 is 15 residues. V gave up 2 bases and J gave up 11 bases; unmatched junction bases: 12. This chain's CDR3 is CASSLQGDQDRAQHF. The CDR3 nucleotides read TGTGCCAGCAGTTTACAGGGTGACCAAGACAGGGCCCAGCATTTT.

In DNA, the CDR3 is TGTGCCAGCAGTGAACAGGGCCTAGGGGAAAAACTGTTTTTT. Translation: CASSEQGLGEKLFF. The chain is built from TRBV2 and TRBJ1-4; TRBD1 is a possible D gene (5 bases). Trimming shortened V by 2 bases and J by 8 bases, and 12 bases separated the two germline ends. Germline V lookup: CDR1 SNHLY, CDR2 FYNNEI. The CDR3 extends over 14 amino acids.

The chain combines TRBV11-2 with TRBJ2-3, with 13 positions matching TRBD2. The germline V gene encodes CDR1 SGHAT and CDR2 FQNNGV. Trimming took 5 bases from V and 6 from J; bases not matched to a gene: 5. This CDR3 region has 15 residues. In DNA, the CDR3 is TGTGCCAGCAGCCTACTAGCGGGGGGGCGGGATACGCAGTATTTT. Translated, it gives CASSLLAGGRDTQYF.

The J gene is TRBJ1-3, the V gene TRBV12-3 or TRBV12-4; D is uncertain. CDR3 size: 11 residues. With 3 bases removed from V and 7 bases from J, the gap between germline ends came to 4 bases. CDR3 loop: CASSFSNTIYF. CDR3 sequence (DNA): TGTGCCAGCAGTTTCTCGAACACCATATATTTT.

The CDR3 DNA is TGTGCCAGCATTCGGGAGGCCAATCAGCCCCAGCATTTT. It yields the protein CASIREANQPQHF. V gene TRBV28 combines with J gene TRBJ1-5; D is ambiguous. Germline V gives CDR1 MDHEN, CDR2 SYDVKM. V lost 7 bases and J lost 3, with 10 bases in between. The CDR3 is made up of 13 amino acids.

The V and J genes are TRBV5-1 and TRBJ2-1, with unresolved D. Germline CDR1 SGHRS, CDR2 YFSETQ. Trimming removed 4 bases from V and 5 bases from J, with 13 bases in between. The CDR3 runs 14 residues. The CDR3 protein is CASSTRSEHNEQFF. The CDR3 bases are TGCGCCAGCAGCACCCGGTCCGAACACAATGAGCAGTTCTTC. Using reference TRBV5-1 and TRBJ2-1 for the parts outside the CDR3, the full variable domain is KAGVTQTPRYLIKTRGQQVTLSCSPISGHRSVSWYQQTPGQGLQFLFEYFSETQRNKGNFPGRFSGRQFSNSRSEMNVSTLELGDSALYLCASSTRSEHNEQFFGPGTRLTVL.

The chain links TRBV30 to TRBJ1-6, with D uncertain. The CDR3 totals 13 residues. From germline, CDR1 is GTSNPN and CDR2 SVGIG (reference sequence). V was trimmed by 3 bases and J by 6 bases, leaving 9 bases between them. CDR3 coding DNA: TGTGCCTGGAGCCTGACGGGTAATTCACCCCTCCACTTT. Translating gives CAWSLTGNSPLHF. The full variable domain, its missing parts supplied by reference TRBV30 and TRBJ1-6, is SQTIHQWPATLVQPVGSPLSLECTVEGTSNPNLYWYRQAAGRGLQLLFYSVGIGQISSEVPQNLSASRPQDRQFILSSKKLLLSDSGFYLCAWSLTGNSPLHFGNGTRLTVT.

This chain uses TRBV30 with TRBJ1-5; D possibly corresponds to TRBD1 (6 bases). CDR3 length: 14 residues. V lost 1 base and J 4 bases, leaving 11 bases between the germline ends. Germline V gene data show CDR1 as GTSNPN and CDR2 as SVGIG (reference sequence). CDR3 protein: CAWSGGQGNQPQHF. DNA of the CDR3: TGTGCCTGGAGTGGGGGGCAGGGGAATCAGCCCCAGCATTTT.

Only a few counts were recorded for this clone. This chain connects TRBV30 to TRBJ1-4; D gene ambiguous. This CDR3 contains 13 residues. Trimming stripped 3 bases from V and 7 bases from J, with 12 bases between. Germline assignment: CDR1 GTSNPN and CDR2 SVGIG (reference sequence). The CDR3 DNA sequence: TGTGCCTGGAGCGCTGTGTCTAGTGAAAAACTGTTTTTT. Its translation: CAWSAVSSEKLFF.

This clone showed up just a few times. The chain combines TRBV5-5 with TRBJ1-2, with a weak D call TRBD1 (5 bases). The V gene's germline CDR1 is SGHKS and CDR2 YYEKEE (reference sequence). The ends were cut back, 1 base at V and 2 bases at J, with 12 bases in the middle. The length of the CDR3 is 15 residues. The CDR3 DNA sequence: TGTGCCAGCAGCTTGTCAGGAGGGGCCAACTATGGCTACACCTTC. Translating gives CASSLSGGANYGYTF.

V gene TRBV24-1 combines with J gene TRBJ2-2; 7 bases fit TRBD2. This CDR3 has 15 amino acids. Germline values: CDR1 KGHDR, CDR2 SFDVKD. V shed 5 bases, J shed 4 bases, and the junction held 6 bases outside the gene matches. As DNA, the CDR3 is TGTGCCACCAGTGGACCCGGGACTACCACCGGGGAGCTGTTTTTT. It is translated as CATSGPGTTTGELFF.

About this clone: Distinct nucleotide sequences in the sample also encode this CDR3. The chain employs TRBV12-3 or TRBV12-4 and TRBJ1-1, with a possible D match to TRBD1 (6 bases). The CDR3 extends over 13 amino acids. Trimming took off 2 bases at V and 3 bases at J, with 7 bases between the two ends. In nucleotides, the CDR3 is TGTGCCAGCAGTTTAAACAGGGACACTGAAGCTTTCTTT. As protein: CASSLNRDTEAFF.

The rearrangement links TRBV6-5 to TRBJ2-1; D ambiguous. The length of the CDR3 is 11 residues. Germline lookup yields CDR1 MNHEY and CDR2 SVGAGI. The V and J ends lost 7 bases and 2 bases respectively, with 3 bases between them. For the CDR3, the DNA is TGTGCCAGCACCACCTACAATGAGCAGTTCTTC. Translating it yields CASTTYNEQFF.

This clone was seen more than once but under ten times. V and J are TRBV6-2 or TRBV6-3 and TRBJ1-1; 8 nucleotides line up with TRBD1. The junction had 13 bases not matched to a gene; V was cut back by 5 bases and J by 5 bases. Germline assignment: CDR1 MNHEY and CDR2 SVGEGT. The CDR3 covers 16 residues. CDR3 sequence (DNA): TGTGCCAGCAGTCCCCCTAAGGGACAGGTTGGTACTGAAGCTTTCTTT. Translation gives CASSPPKGQVGTEAFF.

The chain employs TRBV2 and TRBJ1-3; D unclear. The CDR3 has 14 residues. V was trimmed by 2 bases and J by 0 bases, leaving 5 bases between them. CDR1 is SNHLY and CDR2 is FYNNEI in the germline V gene. Here the CDR3 DNA reads TGTGCCAGCAGTGAACTAACCTCTGGAAACACCATATATTTT. Its protein product is CASSELTSGNTIYF.